This T cell receptor beta chain was sequenced for a study of CD8 T cells in Susac syndrome. RNA in amounts of about 0.5 to 1 ug was reverse transcribed with random hexamers. TCRdb itself ran the immunoSEQ multiplex PCR reads through MiXCR, one entry per CDR3 protein. The data contain about 80,000 distinct CDR3 sequences, 93% of them singletons. In germline, CDR1 is DFQATT, CDR2 SNEGSKA (reference sequence). The CDR3 runs to 14 residues. After removal of 5 bases from V and 5 bases from J, the junction contained 9 bases not matched to a gene. Specimen: CD4+ T cells from PBMCs. This receptor was taken from a human donor with Susac syndrome. V is TRBV20-1 and J is TRBJ2-5; TRBD1 matches 9 bases. The CDR3 sequence: CSAPGDRVGETQYF. The CDR3 nucleotides are TGCAGTGCTCCCGGGGACAGGGTCGGCGAGACCCAGTACTTC.